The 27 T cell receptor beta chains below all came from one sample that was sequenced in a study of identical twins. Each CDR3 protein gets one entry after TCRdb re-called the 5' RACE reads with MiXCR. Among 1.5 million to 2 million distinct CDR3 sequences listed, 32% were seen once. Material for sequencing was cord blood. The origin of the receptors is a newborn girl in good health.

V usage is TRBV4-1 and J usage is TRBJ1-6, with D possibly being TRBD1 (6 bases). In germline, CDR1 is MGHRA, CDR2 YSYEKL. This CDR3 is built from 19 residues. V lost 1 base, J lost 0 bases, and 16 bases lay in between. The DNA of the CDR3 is TGCGCCAGCAGCCAAGGCTTCCGCGGACAGAGCTCCTATAATTCACCCCTCCACTTT. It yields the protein CASSQGFRGQSSYNSPLHF.

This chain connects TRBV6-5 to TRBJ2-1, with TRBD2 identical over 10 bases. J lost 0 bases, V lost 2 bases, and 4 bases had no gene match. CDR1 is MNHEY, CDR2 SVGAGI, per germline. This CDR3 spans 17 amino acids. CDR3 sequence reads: CASSYGSSGSSYNEQFF. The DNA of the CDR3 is TGTGCCAGCAGTTACGGGTCTAGCGGGAGCTCCTACAATGAGCAGTTCTTC.

The CDR3 bases are TGCAGTGCTAGGCGGGGGGGCCAAAAAGATACGCAGTATTTT. It specifies CSARRGGQKDTQYF. The chain uses TRBV20-1 and TRBJ2-3; 9 bases are a match to TRBD2. Losses at the gene ends were 3 bases for V and 5 bases for J; bases not matched to a gene: 6. The germline gives CDR1 DFQATT, CDR2 SNEGSKA (reference sequence). The CDR3 length is 14 residues.

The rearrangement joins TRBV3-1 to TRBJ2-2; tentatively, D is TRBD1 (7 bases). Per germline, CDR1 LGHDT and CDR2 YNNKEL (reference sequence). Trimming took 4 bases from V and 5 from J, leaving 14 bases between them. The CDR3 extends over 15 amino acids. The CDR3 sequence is CASSLPGGQTGELFF. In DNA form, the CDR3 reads TGTGCCAGCAGCCTCCCAGGGGGGCAGACCGGGGAGCTGTTTTTT.

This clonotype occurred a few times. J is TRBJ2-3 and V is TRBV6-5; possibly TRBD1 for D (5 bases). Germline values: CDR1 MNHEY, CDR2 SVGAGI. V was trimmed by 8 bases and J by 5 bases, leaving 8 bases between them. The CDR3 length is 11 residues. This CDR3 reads CASYQGDTQYF. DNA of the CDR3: TGTGCCAGCTATCAGGGAGATACGCAGTATTTT.

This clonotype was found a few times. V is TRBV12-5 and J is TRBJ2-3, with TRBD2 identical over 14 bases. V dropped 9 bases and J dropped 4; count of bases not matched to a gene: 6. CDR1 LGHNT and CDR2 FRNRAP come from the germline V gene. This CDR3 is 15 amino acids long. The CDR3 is CARGTSGGCPDTQYF. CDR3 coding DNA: TGTGCTAGGGGGACTAGCGGGGGCTGCCCAGATACGCAGTATTTT.

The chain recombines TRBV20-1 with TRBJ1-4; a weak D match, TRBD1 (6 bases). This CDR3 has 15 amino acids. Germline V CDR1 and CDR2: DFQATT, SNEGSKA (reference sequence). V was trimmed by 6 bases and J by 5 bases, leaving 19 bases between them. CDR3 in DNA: TGCAGTGCGGACCAAATCGGACAGATAAATGAAAAACTGTTTTTT. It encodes CSADQIGQINEKLFF.

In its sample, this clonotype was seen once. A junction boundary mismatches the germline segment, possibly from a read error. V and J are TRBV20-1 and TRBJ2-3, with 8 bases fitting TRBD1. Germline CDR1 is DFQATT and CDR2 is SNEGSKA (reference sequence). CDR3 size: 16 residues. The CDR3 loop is CSARGGTGGSTDRQYF. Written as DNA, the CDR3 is TGCAGTGCTAGGGGAGGAACAGGGGGAAGCACAGATAGGCAGTATTTT.

CDR3 in amino acids: CAISHRGYEQYF. Here the CDR3 DNA reads TGTGCCATCAGTCACCGAGGCTACGAGCAGTACTTC. V usage is TRBV10-3 and J usage is TRBJ2-7; D is ambiguous. The length of the CDR3 is 12 residues. V was shortened by 5 bases and J by 3 bases, with 8 bases between the two germline ends. Per the germline V gene, CDR1 is ENHRY and CDR2 is SYGVKD.

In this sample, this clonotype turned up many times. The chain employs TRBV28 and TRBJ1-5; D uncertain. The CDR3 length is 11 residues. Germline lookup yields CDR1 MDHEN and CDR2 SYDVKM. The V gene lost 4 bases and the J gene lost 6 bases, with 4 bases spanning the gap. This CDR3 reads CASSSGQPQHF. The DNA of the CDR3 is TGTGCCAGCAGTTCGGGTCAGCCCCAGCATTTT.

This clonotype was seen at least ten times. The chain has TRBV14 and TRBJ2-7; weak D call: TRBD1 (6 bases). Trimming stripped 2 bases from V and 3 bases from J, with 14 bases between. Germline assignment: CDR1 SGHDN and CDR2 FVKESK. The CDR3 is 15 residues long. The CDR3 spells CASSQPGQNYYEQYF. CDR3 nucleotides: TGTGCCAGCAGCCAACCGGGACAAAACTACTACGAGCAGTACTTC.

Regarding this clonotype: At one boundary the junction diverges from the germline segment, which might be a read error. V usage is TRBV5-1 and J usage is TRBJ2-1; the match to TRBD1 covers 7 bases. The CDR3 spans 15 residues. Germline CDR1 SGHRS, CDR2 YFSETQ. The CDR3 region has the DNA TGCACCAGCAGCTTGGCCCCGGGACAGATAAATGAGCAGTTCTTC. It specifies CTSSLAPGQINEQFF.

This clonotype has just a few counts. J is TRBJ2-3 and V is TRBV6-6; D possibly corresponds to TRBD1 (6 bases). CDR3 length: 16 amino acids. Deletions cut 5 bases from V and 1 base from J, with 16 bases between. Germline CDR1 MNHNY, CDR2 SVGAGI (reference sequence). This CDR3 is CASSQPGHKRTDTQYF. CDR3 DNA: TGTGCCAGCAGTCAGCCGGGACACAAACGCACAGATACGCAGTATTTT.

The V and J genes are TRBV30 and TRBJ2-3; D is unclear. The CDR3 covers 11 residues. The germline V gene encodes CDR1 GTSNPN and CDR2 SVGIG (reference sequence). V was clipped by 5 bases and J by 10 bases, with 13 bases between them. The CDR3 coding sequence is TGTGCCTGGGGTTCAGTCAGGCCGCAGTATTTT. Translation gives CAWGSVRPQYF.

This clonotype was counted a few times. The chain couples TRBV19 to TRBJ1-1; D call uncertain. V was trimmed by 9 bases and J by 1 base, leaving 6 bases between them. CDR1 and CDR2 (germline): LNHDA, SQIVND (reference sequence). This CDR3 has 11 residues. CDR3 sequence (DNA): TGTGCCAGCGCATGGAACACTGAAGCTTTCTTT. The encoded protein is CASAWNTEAFF.

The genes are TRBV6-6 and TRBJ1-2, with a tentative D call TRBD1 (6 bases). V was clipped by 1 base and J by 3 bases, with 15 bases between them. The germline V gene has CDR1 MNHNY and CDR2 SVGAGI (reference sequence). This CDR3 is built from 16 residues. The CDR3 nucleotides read TGTGCCAGCAGTTACTTCGGGGGGGCTTTACACTATGGCTACACCTTC. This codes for CASSYFGGALHYGYTF.

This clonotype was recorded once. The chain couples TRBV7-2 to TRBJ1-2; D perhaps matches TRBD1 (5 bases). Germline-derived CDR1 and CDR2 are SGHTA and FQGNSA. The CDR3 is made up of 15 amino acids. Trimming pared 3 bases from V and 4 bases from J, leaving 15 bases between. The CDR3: CASSLTRTQPYGYTF. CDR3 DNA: TGTGCCAGCAGCTTGACACGGACACAGCCCTATGGCTACACCTTC.

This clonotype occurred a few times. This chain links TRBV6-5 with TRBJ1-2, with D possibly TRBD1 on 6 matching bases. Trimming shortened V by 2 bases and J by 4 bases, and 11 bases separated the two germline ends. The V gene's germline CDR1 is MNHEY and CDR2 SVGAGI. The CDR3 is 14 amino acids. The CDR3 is CASSYEGTSYGYTF. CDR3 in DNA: TGTGCCAGCAGTTACGAGGGGACAAGCTATGGCTACACCTTC.

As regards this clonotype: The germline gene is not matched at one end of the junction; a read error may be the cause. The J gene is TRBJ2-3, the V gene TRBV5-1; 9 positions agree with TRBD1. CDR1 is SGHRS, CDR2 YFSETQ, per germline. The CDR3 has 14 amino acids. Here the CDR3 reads CPSSWTGGTDTQYF. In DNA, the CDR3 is TGCCCCAGCAGCTGGACAGGGGGCACAGATACGCAGTATTTT.

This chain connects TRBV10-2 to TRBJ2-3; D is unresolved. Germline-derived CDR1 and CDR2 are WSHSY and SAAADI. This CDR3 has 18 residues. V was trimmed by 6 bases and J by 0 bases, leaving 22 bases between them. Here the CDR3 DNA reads TGCGCCAGCAGGCCAACCCCTTTAGCTCGAGGAAGCACAGATACGCAGTATTTT. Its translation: CASRPTPLARGSTDTQYF.

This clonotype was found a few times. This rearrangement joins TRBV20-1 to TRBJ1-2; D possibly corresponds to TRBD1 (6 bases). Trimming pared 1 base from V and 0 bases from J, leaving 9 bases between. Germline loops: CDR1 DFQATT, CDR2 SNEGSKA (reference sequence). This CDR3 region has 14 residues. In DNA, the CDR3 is TGCAGTGCTAGAGCTGGGGGCCCTAACTATGGCTACACCTTC. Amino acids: CSARAGGPNYGYTF.

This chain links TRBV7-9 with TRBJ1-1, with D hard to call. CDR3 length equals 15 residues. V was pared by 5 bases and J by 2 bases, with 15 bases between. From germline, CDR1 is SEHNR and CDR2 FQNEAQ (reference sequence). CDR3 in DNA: TGTGCCAGCAGCCCAGATGTGAGTGGTAACACTGAAGCTTTCTTT. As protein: CASSPDVSGNTEAFF.

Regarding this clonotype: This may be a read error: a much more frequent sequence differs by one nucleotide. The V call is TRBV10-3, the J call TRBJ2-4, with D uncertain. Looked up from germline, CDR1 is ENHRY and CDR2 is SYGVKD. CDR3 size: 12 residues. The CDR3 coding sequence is TGTGCCATCGGCGGAGCCAAAAACATTCACTACTTC. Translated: CAIGGAKNIHYF.

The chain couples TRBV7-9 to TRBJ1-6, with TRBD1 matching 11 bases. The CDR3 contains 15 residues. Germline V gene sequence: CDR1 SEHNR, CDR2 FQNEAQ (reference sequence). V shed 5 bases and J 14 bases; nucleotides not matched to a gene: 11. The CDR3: CASSNRTGGAHSLHF. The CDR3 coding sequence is TGTGCCAGCAGCAACCGGACAGGGGGCGCCCACTCCCTCCACTTT.

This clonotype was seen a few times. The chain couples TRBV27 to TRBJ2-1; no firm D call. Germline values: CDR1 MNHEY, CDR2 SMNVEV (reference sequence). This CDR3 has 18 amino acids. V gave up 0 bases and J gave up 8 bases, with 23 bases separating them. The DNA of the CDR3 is TGTGCCAGCAGTTTATCGATCCCGATGGCTATAGACGACTATGAGCAGTTCTTC. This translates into CASSLSIPMAIDDYEQFF.

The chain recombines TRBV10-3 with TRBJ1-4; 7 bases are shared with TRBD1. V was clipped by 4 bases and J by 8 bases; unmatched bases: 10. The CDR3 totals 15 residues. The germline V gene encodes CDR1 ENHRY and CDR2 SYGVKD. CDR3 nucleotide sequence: TGTGCCATCAGTGCCCCGGGACAGAGACCCGAAAAACTGTTTTTT. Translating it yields CAISAPGQRPEKLFF.

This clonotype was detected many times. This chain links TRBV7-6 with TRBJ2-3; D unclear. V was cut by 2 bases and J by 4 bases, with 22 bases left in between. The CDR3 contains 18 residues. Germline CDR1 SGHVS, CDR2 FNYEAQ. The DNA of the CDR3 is TGTGCCAGCAGCTTATTACCGCGTCTAGTAACGTTTGCAGATACGCAGTATTTT. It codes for CASSLLPRLVTFADTQYF.